This T cell receptor (beta chain) was profiled in a study of shared clonotypes between healthy human individuals. Study-level results: Sampling was confined to blood; repertoires within tissues likely differ.

Points on this clone: Its target is not known.

There are 16 residues in the CDR3. Germline V gene data show CDR1 as SGHNT and CDR2 as YYREEE (reference sequence). Unmatched junction bases numbered 9, after V lost 4 bases and J lost 6 bases. Repertoires were generated with immunoSEQ multiplex PCR, while TCRdb's copy carries only in-frame clones and drops some. The sample records approximately 2,300,000 clones, around 90% being singletons. The sequence came from a man aged 18 to 30 in good health. Some clones in this sample may be carry-over from other donors' samples. The sample consisted of naive CD4+ T cells from PBMCs. Subset noted: CD45RA+ positively selected. The V call is TRBV5-4, the J call TRBJ2-3; 12 nucleotides agree with TRBD2. CDR3 amino acids: CASSIKLAGGSDTQYF. The DNA for the CDR3 is TGTGCCAGCAGCATAAAACTAGCGGGAGGCTCTGATACGCAGTATTTT.